The entry that follows covers one TCR beta chain sequence. Its antigen remains unknown. The data originate from a study of identical twins. Findings and limits, study-wide: A partial confounding effect on zero-insertion analyses could come from invariant MAIT and iNKT cells. Less excess twin sharing appeared in beta out-of-frame sequences. Low generation probability was overrepresented in out-of-frame alpha sequences shared by twins.

Unique molecular identifiers were present on the cDNA, which also gained a universal primer site by template switching. TCRdb recomputed calls from the 5' RACE reads with MiXCR, one row per CDR3 protein. The data hold 1,800,000 or so distinct CDR3 sequences, with about 32% observed a single time. The sequence derives from a newborn girl in good health. Sequenced: cord blood.

CDR3 bases: TGCAGTGCTCCTTCGTCAGCGGGGTGGGGATATACGCAGTATTTT. It specifies CSAPSSAGWGYTQYF. This chain connects TRBV20-1 to TRBJ2-3; 7 bases agree with TRBD2. Germline V CDR1 and CDR2: DFQATT, SNEGSKA (reference sequence). Losses at the gene ends were 5 bases for V and 7 bases for J; bases not matched to a gene: 15. CDR3 size: 15 residues.